The 16 T cell receptor beta chains below were found in one sample sequenced in a study of T cells after yellow fever vaccination. TCRdb re-called the 5' RACE reads through MiXCR, storing one row per CDR3 protein. The sample consists of around 360,000 distinct CDR3 sequences, around 10% of them appearing once. Sequencing used PBMCs, obtained on the day of the first yellow fever vaccination. The receptors derive from a man between 18 and 29 years old who received the YFV17D yellow fever vaccine.

Written as DNA, the CDR3 is TGTGCCAGCAGCCAACTTCACTTAAACACCGGGGAGCTGTTTTTT. Residues: CASSQLHLNTGELFF. V gene TRBV7-8 combines with J gene TRBJ2-2; no reliable D call. The V and J ends lost 5 bases and 2 bases respectively, with 12 bases between them. The CDR3 has 15 amino acids. Germline V CDR1 and CDR2: SGHVS, FQNEAQ.

This clonotype was seen only a few times. V gene TRBV4-1 combines with J gene TRBJ2-2, with 8 positions matching TRBD1. V dropped 2 bases and J dropped 1; count of bases not matched to a gene: 9. CDR1 MGHRA and CDR2 YSYEKL come from the germline V gene. CDR3 length: 18 amino acids. This CDR3 reads CASSQWGLGTGNTGELFF. The CDR3 nucleotides are TGCGCCAGCAGCCAATGGGGGTTGGGGACAGGGAACACCGGGGAGCTGTTTTTT.

This clonotype came up a few times. The chain combines TRBV7-2 with TRBJ1-1, with D tentatively TRBD1 (5 bases). The V gene's germline CDR1 is SGHTA and CDR2 FQGNSA. V was pared by 1 base and J by 4 bases, with 10 bases between. CDR3 length: 14 residues. CDR3 residues: CASSLEQASTEAFF. CDR3 nucleotides: TGTGCCAGCAGCTTAGAACAGGCGAGCACTGAAGCTTTCTTT.

V gene TRBV7-9 combines with J gene TRBJ1-4; D unresolved. The length of the CDR3 is 14 residues. V lost 5 bases and J 3 bases, leaving 10 bases between the germline ends. CDR1 is SEHNR and CDR2 is FQNEAQ in the germline V gene (reference sequence). CDR3 in amino acids: CASSPRKANEKLFF. DNA of the CDR3: TGTGCCAGCAGCCCGCGCAAGGCTAATGAAAAACTGTTTTTT.

This clonotype was observed a few times. The chain has TRBV7-2 and TRBJ2-3; 9 positions agree with TRBD1. Germline CDR1 and CDR2: SGHTA and FQGNSA. V was clipped by 2 bases and J by 4 bases; unmatched bases: 4. The CDR3 is made up of 15 amino acids. The CDR3 DNA reads as TGTGCCAGCAGCTTACTAAGGACAGGGGCAGATACGCAGTATTTT. It is translated as CASSLLRTGADTQYF. The entire variable domain, with the rest obtained from reference TRBV7-2 and TRBJ2-3, is as follows: GAGVSQSPSNKVTEKGKDVELRCDPISGHTALYWYRQSLGQGLEFLIYFQGNSAPDKSGLPSDRFSAERTGGSVSTLTIQRTQQEDSAVYLCASSLLRTGADTQYFGPGTRLTVL.

This clonotype was observed a few times. The chain links TRBV20-1 to TRBJ2-7, with D perhaps TRBD2 (6 bases). The V end lost 7 bases, the J end lost 9 bases, and 22 bases lay between the germline ends. The CDR3 has 13 residues. From germline, CDR1 is DFQATT and CDR2 SNEGSKA (reference sequence). DNA of the CDR3: TGCAGTGAAGGGGCGGGGCGGAAACCTTGGCAGTACGTC. Its translation: CSEGAGRKPWQYV.

This clonotype showed up just a few times. This chain connects TRBV5-4 to TRBJ1-2; 7 bases match TRBD1. Unmatched junction bases numbered 4, after V lost 3 bases and J lost 2 bases. CDR3 length: 14 residues. CDR1 and CDR2 (germline): SGHNT, YYREEE (reference sequence). CDR3: CASSWGQLNYGYTF. The CDR3, as DNA: TGTGCCAGCAGCTGGGGACAGCTAAACTATGGCTACACCTTC. The full variable domain, its missing parts supplied by reference TRBV5-4 and TRBJ1-2, is ETGVTQSPTHLIKTRGQQVTLRCSSQSGHNTVSWYQQALGQGPQFIFQYYREEENGRGNFPPRFSGLQFPNYSSELNVNALELDDSALYLCASSWGQLNYGYTFGSGTRLTVV.

V and J are TRBV19 and TRBJ1-1; 8 bases align to TRBD1. The CDR3 runs 13 residues. Trimming cost V 4 bases and J 7 bases; bases outside gene matches: 5. CDR1 LNHDA and CDR2 SQIVND come from the germline V gene (reference sequence). The chain's CDR3 is CASSRTGLLEAFF. The CDR3 DNA reads as TGTGCCAGTAGTAGGACAGGGTTACTTGAAGCTTTCTTT.

J is TRBJ2-1 and V is TRBV5-6; 10 nucleotides line up with TRBD2. V lost 3 bases and J lost 13; bases outside the gene matches: 4. Germline CDR1 and CDR2: SGHDT and YYEEEE. This CDR3 spans 12 amino acids. CDR3 protein: CASSYPSGGQFF. CDR3 nucleotide sequence: TGTGCCAGCAGCTACCCTAGCGGGGGACAGTTCTTC.

This clonotype is a singleton in its sample. One junction end does not reproduce the germline sequence, and a read error may be involved. The chain is built from TRBV20-1 and TRBJ2-2; 7 bases agree with TRBD2. The germline gives CDR1 DFQATT, CDR2 SNEGSKA (reference sequence). The CDR3 is 12 amino acids. This chain's CDR3 is CSAAGGTGELSF. The CDR3 coding sequence is TGCAGTGCCGCCGGGGGGACCGGGGAGCTGTCTTTT.

In this sample, this clonotype turned up many times. The J gene is TRBJ2-7, the V gene TRBV7-2; D may be TRBD2 (6 bases). Germline loops: CDR1 SGHTA, CDR2 FQGNSA. This CDR3 region has 15 residues. Deletions cut 2 bases from V and 6 bases from J, with 17 bases between. CDR3 loop: CASSLNGLGSGEQYF. CDR3 DNA: TGTGCCAGCAGCTTAAATGGTCTCGGGAGCGGCGAGCAGTACTTC. Drawing the rest from reference TRBV7-2 and TRBJ2-7, the complete variable domain is GAGVSQSPSNKVTEKGKDVELRCDPISGHTALYWYRQSLGQGLEFLIYFQGNSAPDKSGLPSDRFSAERTGGSVSTLTIQRTQQEDSAVYLCASSLNGLGSGEQYFGPGTRLTVT.

At least ten counts were recorded for this clonotype. The chain uses TRBV5-1 and TRBJ2-3, with D uncertain. V dropped 0 bases and J dropped 6 bases, with 14 bases sitting between them. The CDR3 runs 15 residues. CDR1 and CDR2 from the germline V gene are SGHRS and YFSETQ. The CDR3 coding sequence is TGCGCCAGCAGCTTGGCCTCCGTCCTGCGGGATACGCAGTATTTT. It specifies CASSLASVLRDTQYF.

This clonotype appeared a few times. V and J are TRBV28 and TRBJ1-3; D is perhaps TRBD1 (5 bases). Trimming left V 6 bases short and J 0 bases short, with 12 bases between. Germline CDR1 and CDR2: MDHEN and SYDVKM. The CDR3 has 15 amino acids. The chain's CDR3 is CASRTGSVSGNTIYF. Here the CDR3 DNA reads TGTGCCAGCAGAACAGGCTCTGTCTCTGGAAACACCATATATTTT.

This clonotype was observed many times. The genes are TRBV10-3 and TRBJ2-7; TRBD2 agrees at 8 bases. V lost 10 bases and J lost 2; bases outside the gene matches: 7. The CDR3 spans 13 residues. Germline V CDR1 and CDR2: ENHRY, SYGVKD. Here the CDR3 DNA reads TGTGCCACCCACGGGGGGGAGACCTACGAGCAGTACTTC. Protein product: CATHGGETYEQYF.

The chain couples TRBV6-2 or TRBV6-3 to TRBJ2-1, with 7 bases aligning to TRBD2. The CDR3 runs 15 residues. Germline V gives CDR1 MNHEY, CDR2 SVGEGT. V was clipped by 2 bases and J by 4 bases; unmatched bases: 5. The CDR3 DNA follows: TGTGCCAGCAGTTACGGCGGGGGTTTATACAATGAGCAGTTCTTC. Its translation: CASSYGGGLYNEQFF.

The chain is built from TRBV5-6 and TRBJ2-7; maybe TRBD1 (5 bases). Germline V lookup: CDR1 SGHDT, CDR2 YYEEEE. The CDR3 is 15 amino acids. Trimming shortened V by 5 bases and J by 2 bases, and 17 bases separated the two germline ends. CDR3 loop: CASRSRGQGTYEQYF. The CDR3, as DNA: TGTGCCAGCAGGTCGAGAGGTCAGGGAACCTACGAGCAGTACTTC.